The 32 T cell receptor beta chains below all came from one sample that was sequenced in a study of pediatric ulcerative colitis. Assay: immunoSEQ multiplex PCR; the TCRdb copy retains only in-frame clones and omits some. This sample has more than 50,000 clones; over 70% occur once, and the top ten carry approximately 1.5%. Sequences were obtained from blood. The receptors come from a boy aged 10-17 years who was a control in a study of pediatric ulcerative colitis.

V and J are TRBV6-1 and TRBJ2-7; 10 positions agree with TRBD1. With 0 bases clipped from V and 3 bases from J, the junction kept 5 bases outside the gene matches. This CDR3 is built from 16 residues. CDR1 and CDR2 from the germline V gene are MNHNS and SASEGT. In DNA form, the CDR3 reads TGTGCCAGCAGTGAAGCAAGGGGACAGGGGCTCTACGAGCAGTACTTC. Residues: CASSEARGQGLYEQYF.

This sequence joins TRBV6-1 and TRBJ2-7, with D possibly being TRBD1 (6 bases). The CDR3 is 18 residues long. The V end was cut by 2 bases, the J end by 2 bases, with 22 bases between. Germline loops: CDR1 MNHNS, CDR2 SASEGT. CDR3 bases: TGTGCCAGCAGTGAACCCCTGCAAGTCAGGGGCCCCACCTACGAGCAGTACTTC. It encodes CASSEPLQVRGPTYEQYF.

The chain couples TRBV15 to TRBJ2-7; D is tentatively TRBD1 or TRBD2 (6 bases each). Germline loops: CDR1 LNHNV, CDR2 YYDKDF (reference sequence). V was cut by 0 bases and J by 0 bases, with 9 bases left in between. The CDR3 runs 15 residues. CDR3 nucleotides: TGTGCCACCAGCAGAGAAGAGGGGGGCTCCTACGAGCAGTACTTC. This encodes CATSREEGGSYEQYF.

This chain links TRBV7-9 with TRBJ2-1; no clear D. Germline CDR1 reads SEHNR; CDR2 reads FQNEAQ (reference sequence). CDR3 length equals 13 residues. The ends were cut back, 1 base at V and 10 bases at J, with 11 bases in the middle. DNA for the CDR3: TGTGCCAGCAGCTTAGTCCCGTCTCGGGAGCAGTTCTTC. Its protein product is CASSLVPSREQFF.

CDR3: CASSLGSGVAKNIQYF. The CDR3, as DNA: TGTGCCAGCAGCTTAGGTTCTGGGGTAGCCAAAAACATTCAGTACTTC. J is TRBJ2-4 and V is TRBV7-6; the D is unclear. The CDR3 is 16 residues long. Germline-derived CDR1 and CDR2 are SGHVS and FNYEAQ. V lost 1 base and J 0 bases, leaving 10 bases between the germline ends.

Of note for this clone: Additional DNA sequences in this sample encode the identical CDR3. This sequence joins TRBV5-1 and TRBJ1-3; D not resolved. From germline, CDR1 is SGHRS and CDR2 YFSETQ. The CDR3 extends over 14 amino acids. Deletions cut 0 bases from V and 0 bases from J, with 4 bases between. The CDR3 DNA reads as TGCGCCAGCAGCTTGGCCGGCTCTGGAAACACCATATATTTT. This codes for CASSLAGSGNTIYF.

The CDR3 DNA follows: TGTGCCAGCTCACCAAGTATCCCGGGACAGGGGCGCTTAAACACTGAAGCTTTCTTT. Its protein is CASSPSIPGQGRLNTEAFF. The chain carries TRBV18 and TRBJ1-1; 10 bases align to TRBD1. Trimming took 2 bases from V and 2 from J; bases not matched to a gene: 14. The V gene's germline CDR1 is KGHSH and CDR2 LQKENI. The CDR3 has 19 amino acids.

To note about this clone: Additional DNA sequences in this sample encode the identical CDR3. V usage is TRBV6-9 and J usage is TRBJ2-7; D remains unclear. The CDR3 consists of 13 residues. CDR1 MNHGY and CDR2 SVAAGI come from the germline V gene. V lost 8 bases and J 5 bases, leaving 16 bases between the germline ends. The CDR3 protein is CASAPWSSHEQYF. The CDR3, as DNA: TGTGCCAGCGCTCCGTGGAGCTCGCACGAGCAGTACTTC.

Turning to this clone: The sample has other DNA sequences that encode this CDR3 too. The rearrangement links TRBV6-5 to TRBJ2-7; D is perhaps TRBD1 (5 bases). The CDR3 runs to 13 residues. The V end was cut by 2 bases, the J end by 6 bases, with 11 bases between. CDR1 is MNHEY and CDR2 is SVGAGI in the germline V gene. CDR3 loop: CASSYDIGAEQYF. CDR3 DNA: TGTGCCAGCAGTTACGATATAGGGGCCGAGCAGTACTTC.

The chain combines TRBV7-2 with TRBJ2-5, with 7 bases lining up with TRBD1. CDR1 and CDR2 from the germline V gene are SGHTA and FQGNSA. This CDR3 region has 18 residues. J was trimmed by 0 bases and V by 5 bases; bases with no gene match: 15. CDR3 nucleotide sequence: TGTGCCAGCAGCCGACCCCCACTAGAGGACAGGTACCAAGAGACCCAGTACTTC. It specifies CASSRPPLEDRYQETQYF.

The chain joins TRBV19 to TRBJ2-7; the D gene could be TRBD1 or TRBD2 (5 bases each). This CDR3 comprises 14 residues. Germline V CDR1 and CDR2: LNHDA, SQIVND (reference sequence). Trimming removed 5 bases at V and 5 bases at J, with 16 bases between. The CDR3 bases are TGTGCCAGTAGTCTCTTCCAGGGAGAGAACGAGCAGTACTTC. As protein: CASSLFQGENEQYF. Variable domain in full (rest from reference TRBV19 and TRBJ2-7): DGGITQSPKYLFRKEGQNVTLSCEQNLNHDAMYWYRQDPGQGLRLIYYSQIVNDFQKGDIAEGYSVSREKKESFPLTVTSAQKNPTAFYLCASSLFQGENEQYFGPGTRLTVT.

The chain has TRBV19 and TRBJ2-7; 11 positions agree with TRBD2. The CDR3 is 15 residues long. CDR1 is LNHDA and CDR2 is SQIVND in the germline V gene (reference sequence). V was pared by 3 bases and J by 2 bases, with 3 bases of the junction left unmatched. Here the CDR3 reads CASSIALAGAYEQYF. CDR3 in DNA: TGTGCCAGTAGTATCGCACTAGCGGGAGCCTACGAGCAGTACTTC.

This clone was found once. The chain joins TRBV28 to TRBJ2-6; 7 bases match TRBD2. CDR1 is MDHEN and CDR2 is SYDVKM in the germline V gene. The CDR3 loop spans 19 amino acids. The trim removed 3 bases at V and 0 bases at J, leaving 11 bases unmatched. The DNA for the CDR3 is TGTGCCAGCAGTTTTGGGAGGGAGGGGTTCCACTCTGGGGCCAACGTCCTGACTTTC. Translating it yields CASSFGREGFHSGANVLTF. Full variable domain (remainder filled in from reference TRBV28 and TRBJ2-6): DVKVTQSSRYLVKRTGEKVFLECVQDMDHENMFWYRQDPGLGLRLIYFSYDVKMKEKGDIPEGYSVSREKKERFSLILESASTNQTSMYLCASSFGREGFHSGANVLTFGAGSRLTVL.

This chain joins TRBV4-1 and TRBJ2-7; 8 bases are shared with TRBD2. After removal of 1 base from V and 1 base from J, the junction contained 9 bases not matched to a gene. This CDR3 region has 17 residues. Per the germline V gene, CDR1 is MGHRA and CDR2 is YSYEKL. In DNA form, the CDR3 reads TGCGCCAGCAGCCAAGTTCGTCTCGGGAGGGGGTCCTACGAGCAGTACTTC. This encodes CASSQVRLGRGSYEQYF.

The table lists this clone with a count of one. V gene TRBV7-9 combines with J gene TRBJ1-5; 8 nucleotides agree with TRBD1. This CDR3 contains 15 residues. The ends lost 1 base at V and 4 bases at J; junction bases unmatched: 3. Germline loops: CDR1 SEHNR, CDR2 FQNEAQ (reference sequence). Written as DNA, the CDR3 is TGTGCCAGCAGCTTAGGCGGGACAGGAAATCAGCCCCAGCATTTT. This translates into CASSLGGTGNQPQHF.

This chain connects TRBV2 to TRBJ2-2; D is ambiguous. Trimming left V 0 bases short and J 2 bases short, with 13 bases between. The CDR3 sequence is 17 residues long. The V gene's germline CDR1 is SNHLY and CDR2 FYNNEI. CDR3 sequence: CASSEALGSVNTGELFF. DNA of the CDR3: TGTGCCAGCAGTGAAGCGTTGGGGTCCGTAAACACCGGGGAGCTGTTTTTT.

The V and J genes are TRBV7-3 and TRBJ2-1, with D unresolved. Trimming took 1 base from V and 8 from J, leaving 9 bases between them. This CDR3 is 13 amino acids long. CDR1 is SGHTA, CDR2 FQGTGA, per germline. The CDR3 spells CASSLNLQDEQFF. The CDR3 DNA follows: TGTGCCAGCAGCTTAAACCTGCAGGATGAGCAGTTCTTC.

This chain joins TRBV5-1 and TRBJ2-1; a weak D match, TRBD2 (6 bases). V was cut by 4 bases and J by 4 bases, with 21 bases left in between. Germline values: CDR1 SGHRS, CDR2 YFSETQ. This CDR3 is built from 17 residues. The CDR3 reads CASSHAAISGIYNEQFF. The CDR3, as DNA: TGCGCCAGCAGCCACGCCGCTATTAGCGGAATTTACAATGAGCAGTTCTTC. The full variable domain, completed using reference TRBV5-1 and TRBJ2-1, is KAGVTQTPRYLIKTRGQQVTLSCSPISGHRSVSWYQQTPGQGLQFLFEYFSETQRNKGNFPGRFSGRQFSNSRSEMNVSTLELGDSALYLCASSHAAISGIYNEQFFGPGTRLTVL.

The genes are TRBV2 and TRBJ1-1; tentatively, D is TRBD1 (5 bases). CDR3 size: 16 residues. V dropped 2 bases and J dropped 2 bases, with 15 bases sitting between them. Looked up from germline, CDR1 is SNHLY and CDR2 is FYNNEI. The CDR3 sequence: CASSELPQGANTEAFF. CDR3 sequence (DNA): TGTGCCAGCAGTGAACTTCCACAAGGGGCTAACACTGAAGCTTTCTTT.

The rearrangement links TRBV9 to TRBJ2-5; 8 bases are a match to TRBD1. V was clipped by 0 bases and J by 7 bases; unmatched bases: 8. This CDR3 spans 15 amino acids. CDR1 is SGDLS and CDR2 is YYNGEE in the germline V gene. The CDR3 sequence is CASSVAGDRPGTQYF. The CDR3 nucleotides are TGTGCCAGCAGCGTAGCGGGGGACAGGCCCGGGACCCAGTACTTC.

This chain uses TRBV18 with TRBJ1-4, with D tentatively TRBD1 (6 bases). Germline V CDR1 and CDR2: KGHSH, LQKENI. Trimming took off 6 bases at V and 3 bases at J, with 20 bases between the two ends. The CDR3 is 17 amino acids. The CDR3 DNA sequence: TGTGCCAGCTCGCCGTCCTTATACAGGGACCCTAATGAAAAACTGTTTTTT. Translated, it gives CASSPSLYRDPNEKLFF.

The gene calls are TRBV18 and TRBJ1-4, with D perhaps TRBD1 (5 bases). V was clipped by 0 bases and J by 8 bases, with 10 bases between them. CDR1 is KGHSH, CDR2 LQKENI, per germline. The CDR3 spans 14 residues. CDR3 residues: CASSPPGTVEKLFF. As DNA, the CDR3 is TGTGCCAGCTCACCACCGGGGACGGTGGAAAAACTGTTTTTT.

The V gene is TRBV4-1, the J gene TRBJ2-5; possibly TRBD2 for D (6 bases). V was cut by 4 bases and J by 5 bases, with 17 bases left in between. Germline V gives CDR1 MGHRA, CDR2 YSYEKL. This CDR3 is built from 15 residues. The CDR3 sequence: CASSLTTGGSETQYF. The CDR3 bases are TGCGCCAGCAGCCTTACGACTGGGGGGTCGGAGACCCAGTACTTC.

The chain is built from TRBV27 and TRBJ1-2; 8 positions agree with TRBD1. Looked up from germline, CDR1 is MNHEY and CDR2 is SMNVEV (reference sequence). The CDR3 covers 14 residues. J lost 4 bases, V lost 0 bases, and 1 base had no gene match. The CDR3 loop reads CASSLSTGVYGYTF. CDR3 bases: TGTGCCAGCAGTTTATCGACAGGGGTCTATGGCTACACCTTC.

This rearrangement joins TRBV6-6 to TRBJ2-1; 8 nucleotides agree with TRBD2. The V segment lost 8 bases and the J segment 6 bases; nucleotides outside the gene matches: 9. Germline V gene sequence: CDR1 MNHNY, CDR2 SVGAGI (reference sequence). The CDR3 runs 14 residues. CDR3 protein: CASRLAGTRNEQFF. The CDR3 nucleotides are TGTGCCAGCCGGCTAGCGGGTACACGCAATGAGCAGTTCTTC.

The table lists this clone with a few counts. V is TRBV6-5 and J is TRBJ2-5; D is possibly TRBD1 (5 bases). Trimming pared 0 bases from V and 5 bases from J, leaving 10 bases between. The CDR3 spans 14 residues. The germline V gene has CDR1 MNHEY and CDR2 SVGAGI. The CDR3 coding sequence is TGTGCCAGCAGTTACTCGATGGGGCGGGAGACCCAGTACTTC. Its protein is CASSYSMGRETQYF.

This clone has a single count. The chain recombines TRBV7-6 with TRBJ1-1, with unresolved D. The V end lost 3 bases, the J end lost 0 bases, and 5 bases lay between the germline ends. In germline, CDR1 is SGHVS, CDR2 FNYEAQ. This CDR3 region has 13 residues. The CDR3 loop is CASSFVVNTEAFF. CDR3 coding DNA: TGTGCCAGCAGCTTTGTGGTGAACACTGAAGCTTTCTTT.

The CDR3: CASSLFRTQETQYF. In DNA form, the CDR3 reads TGTGCCAGCAGCTTATTTAGGACCCAAGAGACCCAGTACTTC. The chain couples TRBV7-6 to TRBJ2-5; D call uncertain. Germline V gives CDR1 SGHVS, CDR2 FNYEAQ. Trimming left V 2 bases short and J 1 base short, with 8 bases between. The CDR3 is 14 residues long.

This clone was seen once. This sequence joins TRBV2 and TRBJ2-1, with 13 nucleotides matching TRBD2. Germline CDR1 is SNHLY and CDR2 is FYNNEI. The CDR3 consists of 14 residues. Losses at the gene ends were 6 bases for V and 10 bases for J; bases not matched to a gene: 6. The CDR3 coding sequence is TGTGCCAGCAGAGAAACTAGCGGGGGGGCCGAGCAGTTCTTC. It yields the protein CASRETSGGAEQFF. Full variable domain (outside the CDR3, taken from reference TRBV2 and TRBJ2-1): EPEVTQTPSHQVTQMGQEVILRCVPISNHLYFYWYRQILGQKVEFLVSFYNNEISEKSEIFDDQFSVERPDGSNFTLKIRSTKLEDSAMYFCASRETSGGAEQFFGPGTRLTVL.

The chain links TRBV28 to TRBJ2-1; 10 bases map to TRBD2. Germline-derived CDR1 and CDR2 are MDHEN and SYDVKM. This CDR3 contains 16 residues. The junction had 6 bases not matched to a gene; V was cut back by 2 bases and J by 5 bases. CDR3 coding DNA: TGTGCCAGCAGTTTAGGAGCGGGAGGGCCGAACAATGAGCAGTTCTTC. Its translation: CASSLGAGGPNNEQFF.

This clone was seen a handful of times. The gene calls are TRBV28 and TRBJ2-7; D is ambiguous. Germline CDR1 and CDR2: MDHEN and SYDVKM. Deletions cut 7 bases from V and 2 bases from J, with 18 bases between. The CDR3 covers 15 residues. This chain's CDR3 is CASIPTAAYTYEQYF. CDR3 bases: TGTGCCAGCATCCCGACGGCAGCGTACACCTACGAGCAGTACTTC. The whole variable domain, filled in from reference TRBV28 and TRBJ2-7, reads DVKVTQSSRYLVKRTGEKVFLECVQDMDHENMFWYRQDPGLGLRLIYFSYDVKMKEKGDIPEGYSVSREKKERFSLILESASTNQTSMYLCASIPTAAYTYEQYFGPGTRLTVT.

The chain uses TRBV4-3 and TRBJ1-1; 7 bases line up with TRBD1. The V gene end was trimmed by 4 bases and the J gene end by 5 bases; junction bases not matched to a gene: 19. From germline, CDR1 is LGHNA and CDR2 YSLEER. The CDR3 extends over 18 amino acids. CDR3 DNA: TGCGCCAGCAGCCTCCGATTCTCCACCGAGGGGGCGGGTACTGAAGCTTTCTTT. Its translation: CASSLRFSTEGAGTEAFF.